These T cell receptor beta chains were read from a single sample in a study of Tregs in tolerant kidney transplant recipients. Produced via immunoSEQ multiplex PCR; TCRdb's table is partial and in-frame only. The data show about 240,000 clones, 84% seen once. Sequencing was performed on CD4+ T cells from blood. Every receptor here comes from a human donor in good health. The CDR3 runs from the conserved cysteine through the conserved F or W. D genes are given only for firm matches. Clone sizes are given selectively: once, few, many, or a class where the clone is expanded.

>NA|TRBD2|TRBJ2-5|TRBV5-1
TGCGCCAGCAGCTTCACTCTAGCGGGGGGAGAGACCCAGTACTTC
CASSFTLAGGETQYF
>NA|NA|TRBJ2-7|TRBV4-2
TGTGCCAGCAGCGGGGGGGCCAGGGAGCAGTACTTC
CASSGGAREQYF
>NA|TRBD1|TRBJ2-1|TRBV5-4
TGTGCCAGCAGCAGGGGGCACTCCTCCTACAATGAGCAGTTCTTC
CASSRGHSSYNEQFF
>NA|NA|TRBJ1-1|TRBV7-3
TGTGCCAGCAGCAAGAATTATGGGTCCACTGAAGCTTTCTTT
CASSKNYGSTEAFF
>NA|TRBD1|TRBJ1-1|TRBV2
TGTGCCAGCAGTGTGCGCGACAGGGGGGGCGAAGCTTTCTTT
CASSVRDRGGEAFF
>NA|NA|TRBJ2-2|TRBV29-1
TGCAGCGTTGCGGGGGTGTTAAGGACCGGGGAGCTGTTTTTT
CSVAGVLRTGELFF
>NA|TRBD2|TRBJ2-7|TRBV19
TGTGCCAGTAGTCCCGTTGGGACTAGCGGGAGCACCTACGAGCAGTACTTC
CASSPVGTSGSTYEQYF
>NA|TRBD2|TRBJ2-3|TRBV11-2
TGTGCCAGCAGCTTAGTGCCGGGACTAGTTGCAGATACGCAGTATTTT
CASSLVPGLVADTQYF
>NA|TRBD1|TRBJ1-2|TRBV6-5
TGTGCCAGCAGTTACCGGGTCAGGGGGACGCTTATTGACTACACCTTC
CASSYRVRGTLIDYTF
>once|TRBD1|TRBJ1-1|TRBV11-2
TGTGCCAGCAGCTTGTTCGGGACAGGAAACACTGAAGCTTTCTTT
CASSLFGTGNTEAFF